This T cell receptor beta chain emerged from a study of OX40 agonist ivuxolimab in advanced cancers. Study-level information: Patients were given ivuxolimab, an antibody that agonizes OX40 (CD134). While on treatment, patients had intravenous ivuxolimab at 0.01 to 10 mg/kg every 2 weeks. Notes on the study in general: Within 6 weeks, CD4+ and CD8+ blood T cells expanded clonally at 0.1 to 3.0 mg/kg.

The CDR3 loop spans 15 amino acids. Per the germline V gene, CDR1 is MNHNS and CDR2 is SASEGT. V was pared by 3 bases and J by 4 bases, with 16 bases between. For this clone: The antigen is not known.

Profiled with immunoSEQ multiplex PCR; TCRdb holds only in-frame clones, not every one. The sample holds 75,000 to 90,000 clones, roughly 89% seen once. The chain has TRBV6-1 and TRBJ2-7; D is uncertain. Sequencing used CD4+ or CD8+ T cells sorted from blood, obtained in a trial of the OX40 agonist ivuxolimab. The sequence came from an adult with an advanced solid tumor such as melanoma, head and neck, liver or kidney cancer. CDR3 loop: CASSETFGPLYEQYF. Here the CDR3 DNA reads TGTGCCAGCAGTGAGACTTTCGGTCCCCTTTACGAGCAGTACTTC.